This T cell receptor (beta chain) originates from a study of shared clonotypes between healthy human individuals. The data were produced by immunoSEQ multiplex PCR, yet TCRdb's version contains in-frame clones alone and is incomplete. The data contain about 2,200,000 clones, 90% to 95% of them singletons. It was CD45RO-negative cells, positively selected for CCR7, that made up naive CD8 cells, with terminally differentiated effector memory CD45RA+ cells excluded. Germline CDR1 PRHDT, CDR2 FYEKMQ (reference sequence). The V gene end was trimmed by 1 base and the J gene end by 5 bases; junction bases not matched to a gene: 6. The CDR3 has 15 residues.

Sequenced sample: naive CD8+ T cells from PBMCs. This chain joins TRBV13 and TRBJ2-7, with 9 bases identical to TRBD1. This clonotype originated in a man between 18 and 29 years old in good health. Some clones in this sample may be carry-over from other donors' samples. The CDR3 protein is CASSLARDRDHEQYF. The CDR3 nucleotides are TGTGCCAGCAGCTTAGCCCGGGACAGGGACCACGAGCAGTACTTC.